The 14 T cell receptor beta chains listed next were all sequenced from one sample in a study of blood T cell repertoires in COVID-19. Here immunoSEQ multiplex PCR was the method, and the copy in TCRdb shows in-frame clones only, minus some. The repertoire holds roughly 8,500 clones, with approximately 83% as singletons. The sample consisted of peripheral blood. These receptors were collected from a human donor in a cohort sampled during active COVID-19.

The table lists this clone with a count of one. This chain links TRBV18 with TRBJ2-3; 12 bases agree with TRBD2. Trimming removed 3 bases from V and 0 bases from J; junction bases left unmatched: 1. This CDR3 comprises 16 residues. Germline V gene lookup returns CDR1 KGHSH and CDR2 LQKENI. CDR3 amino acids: CASSPGTSGSTDTQYF. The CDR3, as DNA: TGTGCCAGCTCACCGGGGACTAGCGGGAGCACAGATACGCAGTATTTT.

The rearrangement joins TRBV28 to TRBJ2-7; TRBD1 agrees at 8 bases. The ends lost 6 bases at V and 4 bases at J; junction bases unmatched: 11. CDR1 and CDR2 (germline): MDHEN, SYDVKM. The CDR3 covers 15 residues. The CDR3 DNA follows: TGTGCCAGCAGAATCCGGGACAGGTTATTATACGAGCAGTACTTC. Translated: CASRIRDRLLYEQYF.

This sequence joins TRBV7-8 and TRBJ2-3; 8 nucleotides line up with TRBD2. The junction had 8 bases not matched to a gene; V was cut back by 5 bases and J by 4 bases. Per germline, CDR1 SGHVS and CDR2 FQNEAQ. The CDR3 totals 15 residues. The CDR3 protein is CASSRGGLGSDTQYF. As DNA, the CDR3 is TGTGCCAGCAGCCGAGGGGGACTAGGGTCAGATACGCAGTATTTT.

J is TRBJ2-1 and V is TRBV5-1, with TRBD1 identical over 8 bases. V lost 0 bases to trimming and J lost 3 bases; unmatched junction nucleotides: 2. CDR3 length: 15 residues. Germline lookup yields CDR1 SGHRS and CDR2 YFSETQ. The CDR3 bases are TGCGCCAGCAGCTTGGGACAGGGGTACTACAATGAGCAGTTCTTC. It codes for CASSLGQGYYNEQFF.

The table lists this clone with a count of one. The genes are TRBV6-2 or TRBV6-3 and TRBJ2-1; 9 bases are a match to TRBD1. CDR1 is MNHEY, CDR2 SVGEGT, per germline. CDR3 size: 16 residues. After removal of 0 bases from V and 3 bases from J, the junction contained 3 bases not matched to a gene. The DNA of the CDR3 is TGTGCCAGCAGTTACTCGAAGACAGGGGGCTACAATGAGCAGTTCTTC. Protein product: CASSYSKTGGYNEQFF.

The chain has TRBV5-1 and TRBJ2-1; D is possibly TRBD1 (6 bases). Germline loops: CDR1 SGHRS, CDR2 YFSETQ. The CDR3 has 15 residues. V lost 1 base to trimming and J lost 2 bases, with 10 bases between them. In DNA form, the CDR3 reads TGCGCCAGCAGCTTGTTTGAGGGGGCCTACAATGAGCAGTTCTTC. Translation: CASSLFEGAYNEQFF.

The CDR3 loop reads CASSQDQLFGGRDTQYF. The CDR3 nucleotides read TGCGCCAGCAGCCAGGACCAGTTGTTTGGTGGGAGGGATACGCAGTATTTT. The chain employs TRBV4-3 and TRBJ2-3; D perhaps matches TRBD2 (6 bases). Germline V gene data show CDR1 as LGHNA and CDR2 as YSLEER. V shed 3 bases and J shed 6 bases, with 22 bases lying between them. The CDR3 has 17 amino acids.

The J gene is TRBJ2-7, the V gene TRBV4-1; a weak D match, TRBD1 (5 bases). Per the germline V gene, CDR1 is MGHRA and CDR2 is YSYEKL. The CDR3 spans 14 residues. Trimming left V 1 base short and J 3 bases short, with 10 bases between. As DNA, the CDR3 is TGCGCCAGCAGCCAAGGGGGCGCTTTCTACGAGCAGTACTTC. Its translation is CASSQGGAFYEQYF.

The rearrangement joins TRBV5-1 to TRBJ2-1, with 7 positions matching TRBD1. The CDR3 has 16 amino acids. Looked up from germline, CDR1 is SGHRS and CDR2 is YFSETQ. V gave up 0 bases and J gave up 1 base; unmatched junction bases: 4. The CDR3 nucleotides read TGCGCCAGCAGCTTGGAAGCGACAGGGTCCTACAATGAGCAGTTCTTC. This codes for CASSLEATGSYNEQFF.

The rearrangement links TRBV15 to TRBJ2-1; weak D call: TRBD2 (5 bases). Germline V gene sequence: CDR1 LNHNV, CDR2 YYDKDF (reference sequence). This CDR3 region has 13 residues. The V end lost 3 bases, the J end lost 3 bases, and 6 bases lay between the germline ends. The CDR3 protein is CATSRGVYNEQFF. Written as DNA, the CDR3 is TGTGCCACCAGCAGGGGAGTCTACAATGAGCAGTTCTTC. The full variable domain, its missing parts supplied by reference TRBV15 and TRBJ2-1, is DAMVIQNPRYQVTQFGKPVTLSCSQTLNHNVMYWYQQKSSQAPKLLFHYYDKDFNNEADTPDNFQSRRPNTSFCFLDIRSPGLGDTAMYLCATSRGVYNEQFFGPGTRLTVL.

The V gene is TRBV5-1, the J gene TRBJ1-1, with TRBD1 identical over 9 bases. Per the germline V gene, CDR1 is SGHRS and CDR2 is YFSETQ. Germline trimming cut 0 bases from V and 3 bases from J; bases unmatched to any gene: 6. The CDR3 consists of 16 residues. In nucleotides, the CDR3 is TGCGCCAGCAGCTTGGCCTGGACAGGGGATGACACTGAAGCTTTCTTT. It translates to CASSLAWTGDDTEAFF. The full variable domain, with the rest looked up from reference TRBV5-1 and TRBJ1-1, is KAGVTQTPRYLIKTRGQQVTLSCSPISGHRSVSWYQQTPGQGLQFLFEYFSETQRNKGNFPGRFSGRQFSNSRSEMNVSTLELGDSALYLCASSLAWTGDDTEAFFGQGTRLTVV.

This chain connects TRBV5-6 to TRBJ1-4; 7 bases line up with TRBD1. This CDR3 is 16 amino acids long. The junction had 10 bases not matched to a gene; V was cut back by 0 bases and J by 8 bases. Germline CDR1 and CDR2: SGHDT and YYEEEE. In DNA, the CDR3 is TGTGCCAGCAGCTTGGCCCAAGGGGGCGTAAGGGAAAAACTGTTTTTT. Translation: CASSLAQGGVREKLFF.

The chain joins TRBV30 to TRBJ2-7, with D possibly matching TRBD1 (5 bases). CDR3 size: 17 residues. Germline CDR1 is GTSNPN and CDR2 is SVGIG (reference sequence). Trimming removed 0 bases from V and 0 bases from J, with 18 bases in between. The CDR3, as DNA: TGTGCCTGGAGTGTACACCCCCAGGACACTACCTCCTACGAGCAGTACTTC. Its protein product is CAWSVHPQDTTSYEQYF.

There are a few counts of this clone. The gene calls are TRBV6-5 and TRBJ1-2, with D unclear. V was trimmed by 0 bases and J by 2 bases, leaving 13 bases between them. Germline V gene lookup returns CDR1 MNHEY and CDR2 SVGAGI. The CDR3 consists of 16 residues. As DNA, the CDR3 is TGTGCCAGCAGTTACTCGAATCCAGGCCTGAACTATGGCTACACCTTC. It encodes CASSYSNPGLNYGYTF.